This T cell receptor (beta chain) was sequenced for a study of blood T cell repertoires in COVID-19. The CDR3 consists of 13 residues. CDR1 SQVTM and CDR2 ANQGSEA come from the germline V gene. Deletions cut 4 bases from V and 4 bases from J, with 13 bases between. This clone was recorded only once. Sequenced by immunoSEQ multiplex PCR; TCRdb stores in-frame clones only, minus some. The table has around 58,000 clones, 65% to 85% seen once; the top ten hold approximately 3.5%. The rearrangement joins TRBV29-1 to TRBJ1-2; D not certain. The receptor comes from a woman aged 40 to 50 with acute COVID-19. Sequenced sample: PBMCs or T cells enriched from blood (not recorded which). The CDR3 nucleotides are TGCAGCGTTGGGTCGGGCGGAGGCTATGGCTACACCTTC. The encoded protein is CSVGSGGGYGYTF.